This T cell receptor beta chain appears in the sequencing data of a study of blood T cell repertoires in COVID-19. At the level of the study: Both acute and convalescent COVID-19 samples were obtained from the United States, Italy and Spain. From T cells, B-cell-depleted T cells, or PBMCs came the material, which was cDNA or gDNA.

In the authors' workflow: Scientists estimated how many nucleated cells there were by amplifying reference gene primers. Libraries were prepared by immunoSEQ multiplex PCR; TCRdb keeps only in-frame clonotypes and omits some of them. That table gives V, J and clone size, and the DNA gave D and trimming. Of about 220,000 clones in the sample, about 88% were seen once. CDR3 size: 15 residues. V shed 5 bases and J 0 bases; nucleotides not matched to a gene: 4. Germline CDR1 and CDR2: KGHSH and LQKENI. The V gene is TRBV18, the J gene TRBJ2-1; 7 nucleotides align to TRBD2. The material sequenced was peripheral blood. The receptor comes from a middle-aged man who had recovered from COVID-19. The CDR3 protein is CASSKAGYSYNEQFF. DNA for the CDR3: TGTGCCAGCTCAAAAGCGGGGTACTCCTACAATGAGCAGTTCTTC.